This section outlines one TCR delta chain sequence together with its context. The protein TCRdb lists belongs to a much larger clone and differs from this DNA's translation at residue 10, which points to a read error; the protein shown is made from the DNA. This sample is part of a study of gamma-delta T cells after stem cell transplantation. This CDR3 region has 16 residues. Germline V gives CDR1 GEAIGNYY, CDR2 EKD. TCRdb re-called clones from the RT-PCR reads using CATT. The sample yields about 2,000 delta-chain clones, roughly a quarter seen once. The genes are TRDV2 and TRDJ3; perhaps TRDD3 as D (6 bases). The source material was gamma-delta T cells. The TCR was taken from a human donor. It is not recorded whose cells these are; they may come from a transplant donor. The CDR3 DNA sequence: TGTGCCTGTGGTTTGCATAGCTCCTGGGGCACCCGACAGATGTTTTTC. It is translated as CACGLHSSWGTRQMFF.